Included here is one T cell receptor beta chain sequence, with context. Its target is unknown. The source of the sample is a study of T cell responses to AZD1222 COVID-19 vaccine. For the study at large: Pooling of second doses given at about 4 or about 12 weeks was done.

Here immunoSEQ multiplex PCR was the method, and the copy in TCRdb shows in-frame clones only, minus some. The sample holds roughly 100,000 clones, about 91% seen once. Findings and limits, study-wide: At baseline, seropositivity was found in only a handful of AZD1222 recipients. Most donors were white British and more were female, and clonal diversity was possibly underestimated. Increased Spike-specific TCR breadth and depth were observed after two AZD1222 doses.

The CDR3 length is 17 residues. V lost 1 base, J lost 0 bases, and 13 bases lay in between. Germline CDR1 is MGHRA and CDR2 is YSYEKL. The receptor was isolated from an adult in good health. The sample here was peripheral blood, taken on day 0 of AZD1222 vaccination. This rearrangement joins TRBV4-1 to TRBJ2-4, with a possible D match to TRBD1 (5 bases). CDR3 nucleotide sequence: TGCGCCAGCAGCCAAGGGGGCCAGGTGGGAGCCAAAAACATTCAGTACTTC. It specifies CASSQGGQVGAKNIQYF.